The rows below give T cell receptor beta chains drawn from one sample of a study of T cell responses to AZD1222 COVID-19 vaccine. Data came from immunoSEQ multiplex PCR; TCRdb stores just in-frame clones and leaves some out. The sample includes more than 250,000 clones, 85% to 95% of them seen just once. The sample in question was peripheral blood, obtained on day 0 of AZD1222 vaccination. These receptors were collected from an adult in good health. CDR3s include the opening cysteine and the closing phenylalanine or tryptophan. D genes are given only for firm matches. Expanded clones are given a class, and other clones once, few, many or no size at all.

D: .
size: .
V: TRBV28
J: TRBJ1-2
CDR3: CASSSPGGGLGYTF
DNA: TGTGCCAGCAGTTCTCCCGGAGGGGGGCTCGGCTACACCTTC

D: TRBD1
size: .
V: TRBV6-1
J: TRBJ1-2
CDR3: CASSEAGTGLWGGYTF
DNA: TGTGCCAGCAGTGAAGCAGGGACAGGTCTATGGGGAGGCTACACCTTC

D: TRBD2
size: .
V: TRBV28
J: TRBJ2-7
CDR3: CASRSQPSGIGEQYF
DNA: TGTGCCAGCAGGTCACAGCCTAGCGGGATTGGGGAGCAGTACTTC

D: .
size: .
V: TRBV28
J: TRBJ2-5
CDR3: CASSLGGEGETQYF
DNA: TGTGCCAGCAGTTTGGGGGGAGAGGGGGAGACCCAGTACTTC

D: .
size: .
V: TRBV6-5
J: TRBJ1-2
CDR3: CASSPGNYGYTF
DNA: TGTGCCAGCAGTCCGGGAAACTATGGCTACACCTTC

D: .
size: .
V: TRBV12-3/TRBV12-4
J: TRBJ2-1
CDR3: CASARGSYNEQFF
DNA: TGTGCCAGCGCTAGGGGGTCCTACAATGAGCAGTTCTTC

D: TRBD2
size: .
V: TRBV5-4
J: TRBJ2-1
CDR3: CASSLASGIYNEQFF
DNA: TGTGCCAGCAGCTTGGCTAGCGGTATCTACAATGAGCAGTTCTTC

D: TRBD2
size: .
V: TRBV2
J: TRBJ2-3
CDR3: CASSDLAGAPLDTQYF
DNA: TGTGCCAGCAGTGATCTAGCGGGGGCCCCCCTGGATACGCAGTATTTT

D: .
size: .
V: TRBV7-9
J: TRBJ1-6
CDR3: CASSKDTEGSPLHF
DNA: TGTGCCAGCAGCAAAGACACGGAAGGATCACCCCTCCACTTT

D: .
size: .
V: TRBV7-2
J: TRBJ2-3
CDR3: CASSLARGGARTDTQYF
DNA: TGTGCCAGCAGCTTAGCGCGTGGGGGGGCCCGCACAGATACGCAGTATTTT

D: .
size: .
V: TRBV7-9
J: TRBJ2-3
CDR3: CASSLAVIRDNTDTQYF
DNA: TGTGCCAGCAGCCTGGCCGTCATTCGCGATAACACAGATACGCAGTATTTT

D: .
size: once
V: TRBV6-5
J: TRBJ2-7
CDR3: CASSSQRSPYEQYF
DNA: TGTGCCAGCAGTTCCCAGCGGTCCCCCTACGAGCAGTACTTC

D: TRBD2
size: few
V: TRBV28
J: TRBJ2-1
CDR3: CASSGSGRALRHEQFF
DNA: TGTGCCAGCAGCGGGAGCGGGAGAGCGCTTAGGCATGAGCAGTTCTTC

D: TRBD2
size: .
V: TRBV4-1
J: TRBJ2-7
CDR3: CAKRPPASGRGFAYEQYF
DNA: TGCGCCAAACGGCCCCCAGCTAGCGGGAGAGGGTTCGCCTACGAGCAGTACTTC

D: .
size: .
V: TRBV3-1/TRBV3-2
J: TRBJ2-5
CDR3: CASSLTLLETQYF
DNA: TGTGCCAGCAGCCTTACACTACTGGAGACCCAGTACTTC

D: .
size: .
V: TRBV7-5
J: TRBJ2-1
CDR3: CARSLVQGDLNEQFF
DNA: TGTGCCAGAAGCTTAGTTCAGGGGGATCTCAATGAGCAGTTCTTC

D: TRBD1
size: .
V: TRBV29-1
J: TRBJ2-7
CDR3: CSAFTGEHEQYF
DNA: TGCAGCGCCTTTACAGGGGAGCACGAGCAGTACTTC

D: TRBD2
size: .
V: TRBV5-4
J: TRBJ2-3
CDR3: CASSNGLAGSTDTQYF
DNA: TGTGCCAGCAGCAACGGACTAGCGGGCAGCACAGATACGCAGTATTTT

D: .
size: .
V: TRBV2
J: TRBJ2-3
CDR3: CASSEAYIGPDTQYF
DNA: TGTGCCAGCAGTGAAGCGTACATCGGGCCAGATACGCAGTATTTT

D: TRBD2
size: .
V: TRBV28
J: TRBJ2-7
CDR3: CASSPSSGGRVYEQYF
DNA: TGTGCCAGCAGTCCGTCCTCGGGCGGGAGGGTTTACGAGCAGTACTTC

D: TRBD1
size: .
V: TRBV28
J: TRBJ1-6
CDR3: CASISPGQGNSPLHF
DNA: TGTGCCAGCATCTCACCGGGACAGGGTAATTCACCCCTCCACTTT

D: .
size: .
V: TRBV2
J: TRBJ1-2
CDR3: CASSAGDWANYGYTF
DNA: TGTGCCAGCAGTGCAGGGGACTGGGCTAACTATGGCTACACCTTC

D: .
size: once
V: TRBV25-1
J: TRBJ1-6
CDR3: CASSRSGTGKGSPLHF
DNA: TGTGCCAGCAGTCGATCCGGGACGGGGAAGGGGTCACCCCTCCACTTT

D: TRBD1
size: .
V: TRBV25-1
J: TRBJ1-6
CDR3: CASSESTGISLPLHF
DNA: TGTGCCAGCAGTGAATCGACAGGGATATCGCTCCCCCTCCACTTT

D: TRBD2
size: .
V: TRBV24-1
J: TRBJ2-1
CDR3: CATSDGSGGAREQFF
DNA: TGTGCCACCAGTGATGGGAGCGGGGGGGCCCGGGAGCAGTTCTTC

D: TRBD2
size: few
V: TRBV28
J: TRBJ2-1
CDR3: CASSLTSGGTEQFF
DNA: TGTGCCAGCAGTTTGACTAGCGGGGGGACTGAGCAGTTCTTC

D: .
size: .
V: TRBV7-2
J: TRBJ2-3
CDR3: CASSPGGTGAGTDTQYF
DNA: TGTGCCAGCAGCCCCGGGGGAACGGGAGCAGGGACAGATACGCAGTATTTT

D: .
size: .
V: TRBV20-1
J: TRBJ1-2
CDR3: CSALRDYGYTF
DNA: TGCAGTGCTCTACGTGACTATGGCTACACCTTC

D: TRBD2
size: few
V: TRBV5-5
J: TRBJ2-4
CDR3: CASSLGGLAIQKNIQYF
DNA: TGTGCCAGCAGCTTGGGGGGACTAGCGATACAGAAAAACATTCAGTACTTC

D: .
size: .
V: TRBV12-3/TRBV12-4
J: TRBJ1-3
CDR3: CASRRVRTIYF
DNA: TGTGCCAGCAGACGCGTAAGGACCATATATTTT

D: .
size: once
V: TRBV28
J: TRBJ1-2
CDR3: CASSFGGGANYGYTF
DNA: TGTGCCAGCAGCTTCGGGGGGGGAGCTAACTATGGCTACACCTTC

D: .
size: .
V: TRBV3-1/TRBV3-2
J: TRBJ1-1
CDR3: CASSLGLTAHMNTEAFF
DNA: TGTGCCAGCAGCCTAGGGTTGACAGCTCATATGAACACTGAAGCTTTCTTT

D: .
size: .
V: TRBV3-1/TRBV3-2
J: TRBJ2-3
CDR3: CASSQDQRHTDTQYF
DNA: TGTGCCAGCAGCCAAGACCAGCGGCACACAGATACGCAGTATTTT

D: .
size: once
V: TRBV4-3
J: TRBJ2-7
CDR3: CASSPGTASYEQYF
DNA: TGCGCCAGCAGCCCCGGGACGGCCTCCTACGAGCAGTACTTC

D: .
size: .
V: TRBV28
J: TRBJ2-1
CDR3: CASSPRLDEQFF
DNA: TGTGCCAGCAGTCCCCGATTGGATGAGCAGTTCTTC

D: .
size: .
V: TRBV7-9
J: TRBJ1-5
CDR3: CASSLGTGGNQPQHF
DNA: TGTGCCAGCAGCTTGGGGACTGGAGGCAATCAGCCCCAGCATTTT

D: .
size: .
V: TRBV12-3/TRBV12-4
J: TRBJ2-7
CDR3: CASSLNGEQYF
DNA: TGTGCCAGCAGTTTAAACGGCGAGCAGTACTTC

D: .
size: .
V: TRBV2
J: TRBJ1-5
CDR3: CASSEAPDYQPQHF
DNA: TGTGCCAGCAGTGAAGCGCCCGACTATCAGCCCCAGCATTTT

D: .
size: .
V: TRBV3-1/TRBV3-2
J: TRBJ1-2
CDR3: CASSPSGRGYGYTF
DNA: TGTGCCAGCAGCCCAAGCGGCAGGGGCTATGGCTACACCTTC

D: TRBD2
size: .
V: TRBV7-8
J: TRBJ2-7
CDR3: CASSPPRGRASSYEQYF
DNA: TGTGCCAGCAGCCCCCCTCGCGGGAGGGCTAGCTCCTACGAGCAGTACTTC

D: TRBD1
size: .
V: TRBV15
J: TRBJ2-2
CDR3: CATSRGPGQGNTGELFF
DNA: TGTGCCACCAGCAGAGGGCCGGGACAGGGGAACACCGGGGAGCTGTTTTTT

D: .
size: .
V: TRBV7-6
J: TRBJ1-1
CDR3: CASSIRGGAFF
DNA: TGTGCCAGCAGCATAAGGGGTGGGGCTTTCTTT

D: TRBD1
size: .
V: TRBV5-8
J: TRBJ1-5
CDR3: CASSLGQGDQPQHF
DNA: TGTGCCAGCAGCCTGGGACAGGGGGATCAGCCCCAGCATTTT

D: .
size: .
V: TRBV19
J: TRBJ2-5
CDR3: CASSTTGRGETQYF
DNA: TGTGCCAGTAGTACCACCGGGAGAGGTGAGACCCAGTACTTC

D: .
size: .
V: TRBV7-9
J: TRBJ1-2
CDR3: CASSLGAAGGYTF
DNA: TGTGCCAGCAGCTTGGGCGCTGCGGGAGGCTACACCTTC

D: TRBD1
size: .
V: TRBV7-2
J: TRBJ2-7
CDR3: CASSKGQGPYEQYF
DNA: TGTGCCAGCAGTAAGGGACAGGGCCCCTACGAGCAGTACTTC

D: TRBD2
size: .
V: TRBV9
J: TRBJ2-1
CDR3: CASSGAGNYNEQFF
DNA: TGTGCCAGCAGCGGAGCGGGGAACTACAATGAGCAGTTCTTC

D: .
size: .
V: TRBV3-1/TRBV3-2
J: TRBJ2-7
CDR3: CASSHSSRGRLRKQYF
DNA: TGTGCCAGCAGCCATAGTTCGAGGGGGAGACTACGAAAGCAGTACTTC

D: .
size: .
V: TRBV6-2/TRBV6-3
J: TRBJ1-6
CDR3: CASSYSIGRALGRPNSPLHF
DNA: TGTGCCAGCAGTTACTCGATAGGCCGAGCCCTGGGACGTCCGAATTCACCCCTCCACTTT

D: TRBD1
size: .
V: TRBV24-1
J: TRBJ1-2
CDR3: CATSTPGQGKSNYGYTF
DNA: TGTGCCACCAGTACGCCGGGACAGGGAAAATCTAACTATGGCTACACCTTC

D: TRBD1
size: .
V: TRBV2
J: TRBJ1-4
CDR3: CASKGDRVEKLFF
DNA: TGTGCCAGCAAGGGAGACAGGGTAGAAAAACTGTTTTTT

D: .
size: .
V: TRBV3-1/TRBV3-2
J: TRBJ2-7
CDR3: CASSSRSEQYF
DNA: TGTGCCAGCAGCTCTAGGTCCGAGCAGTACTTC

D: .
size: .
V: TRBV5-1
J: TRBJ1-1
CDR3: CASSWEANTEAFF
DNA: TGCGCCAGCAGCTGGGAGGCGAACACTGAAGCTTTCTTT

D: TRBD2
size: once
V: TRBV6-4
J: TRBJ2-3
CDR3: CASSETSGGTDTQYF
DNA: TGTGCCAGCAGTGAGACTAGCGGGGGCACAGATACGCAGTATTTT